The subject of this entry is one T cell receptor (beta chain). As yet, its antigen is unknown. This record belongs to a study of a mutant IDH1 vaccine in newly diagnosed glioma. The ends lost 4 bases at V and 8 bases at J; junction bases unmatched: 7. There are 14 residues in the CDR3. The germline V gene has CDR1 MNHNS and CDR2 SASEGT. Method: immunoSEQ multiplex PCR; TCRdb's copy keeps in-frame clones and lacks some. The table lists some 60,000 clones, approximately 80% of them singletons. The time point: week 11, during vaccination. A 20-mer mutant IDH1 peptide at 300 ug was injected subcutaneously with topical imiquimod.

The gene calls are TRBV6-1 and TRBJ2-1; TRBD2 matches at 8 bases. The TCR comes from a young man with glioma. Sequencing used PBMCs, obtained from a glioma patient whose treatment included an IDH1 peptide vaccine. The CDR3 DNA reads as TGTGCCAGCAGTGGCGGGACTAGTTTTGATGAGCAGTTCTTC. It codes for CASSGGTSFDEQFF.